Detailed here is one TCR beta chain. What it recognizes is unknown. The conserved closing phenylalanine or tryptophan is absent in this CDR3, likely reflecting a read error. The data are from a study of T cells in Graves' hyperthyroidism and ophthalmopathy. Study observations and caveats: Model-based prediction identified ophthalmopathy a median roughly 5.9 months prior to its onset.

The CDR3 is 14 amino acids. V lost 6 bases and J lost 1; bases outside the gene matches: 2. CDR1 and CDR2 from the germline V gene are LNHNV and YYDKDF (reference sequence). The study excluded patients with uncontrolled infection, other autoimmune disease, pregnancy or lactation. The PBMCs were sourced from fresh peripheral blood (about 10 ml). The TCR beta CDR3 regions underwent amplification using RNA transcripts as the source. During a first-round RT-PCR of the TCR CDR3, the HTBI primer set was used. In TCRdb, the multiplex PCR reads were re-called with MiXCR into one record per CDR3 protein. The sample includes about 350,000 distinct CDR3 sequences, under 20% of them seen just once.

The receptor's source is a woman in her late teens or twenties with Graves' hyperthyroidism. The sequencing input was blood. The chain joins TRBV15 to TRBJ1-1, with 10 nucleotides matching TRBD1. The CDR3 bases are TGTGCCACCAGGGACAGGGGGAAGAACACTGAAGCTTTCTCT. Translating it yields CATRDRGKNTEAFS.